This T cell receptor beta chain was profiled in a study of T cell changes during pregnancy in multiple sclerosis. The V gene's germline CDR1 is SGHTA and CDR2 FQGNSA. V dropped 1 base and J dropped 9 bases, with 9 bases sitting between them. The CDR3 is made up of 12 amino acids. Clones were sequenced by immunoSEQ multiplex PCR, and TCRdb holds only the in-frame ones, with some missing. Found here are about 31,000 clones, around 88% of them singletons; the top ten hold about 0.7%. V is TRBV7-2 and J is TRBJ1-1; D gene unclear. Here the sequenced sample was CD4+ T cells from peripheral blood mononuclear cells, taken in the first trimester of pregnancy. The source of this sequence is a female donor in good health, enrolled as a control in a pregnancy study. CDR3 nucleotide sequence: TGTGCCAGCAGCTTAGTTGAGAGGAAAGCTTTCTTT. Its translation is CASSLVERKAFF.